Described below is a single T cell receptor beta chain sequence and its context. What it recognizes is unknown. These data belong to a study of T cell responses to AZD1222 COVID-19 vaccine. Regarding the study as a whole: After the peak T cell response, and only then, were repertoires sampled. Researchers report vaccine-associated CD4 TCRs spanning spike, with dominance at 160-218 and 743-854. A reported finding is that nearly half of spike-specific TCRs target unmutated variant regions. A rise in Spike-specific TCR breadth and depth followed two AZD1222 doses.

Produced via immunoSEQ multiplex PCR; TCRdb's table is partial and in-frame only. The table includes about 110,000 clones, 88% detected once. The CDR3 is 13 residues long. CDR1 and CDR2 (germline): SGHAT, FQNNGV. Trimming removed 10 bases at V and 0 bases at J, with 12 bases between. This rearrangement joins TRBV11-2 to TRBJ1-1; D perhaps matches TRBD1 (5 bases). This TCR came from an adult in good health. The sequenced sample was peripheral blood, obtained on day 0 of MenACWY control vaccination. CDR3 amino acids: CAIARGLNTEAFF. CDR3 nucleotides: TGTGCCATAGCCCGGGGGTTGAACACTGAAGCTTTCTTT.